The clone carrying this TCR beta chain was seen once. Antigen specificity is unknown. The sample originates from a study of multiple sclerosis patients with progressive multifocal leukoencephalopathy. Study-level points and caveats: Expanded clones at PML onset predated and persisted through natalizumab therapy.

Profiling relied on immunoSEQ multiplex PCR, and the TCRdb table lists in-frame clones only, not all of them. Among tens of thousands of clones listed, 80% to 95% were seen once. After removal of 7 bases from V and 6 bases from J, the junction contained 11 bases not matched to a gene. The CDR3 covers 15 residues. Germline loops: CDR1 LNHDA, CDR2 SQIVND (reference sequence). Time point given: before natalizumab initiation. T0 blood was collected before the first natalizumab infusion. The J gene is TRBJ2-1, the V gene TRBV19; TRBD2 matches 8 bases. The TCR was taken from a man aged 30 to 45 with multiple sclerosis. Sequencing was performed on PBMCs. CDR3 protein: CASTPSGSNVNEQFF. CDR3 DNA sequence: TGTGCCAGTACACCAAGCGGGAGTAACGTCAATGAGCAGTTCTTC.